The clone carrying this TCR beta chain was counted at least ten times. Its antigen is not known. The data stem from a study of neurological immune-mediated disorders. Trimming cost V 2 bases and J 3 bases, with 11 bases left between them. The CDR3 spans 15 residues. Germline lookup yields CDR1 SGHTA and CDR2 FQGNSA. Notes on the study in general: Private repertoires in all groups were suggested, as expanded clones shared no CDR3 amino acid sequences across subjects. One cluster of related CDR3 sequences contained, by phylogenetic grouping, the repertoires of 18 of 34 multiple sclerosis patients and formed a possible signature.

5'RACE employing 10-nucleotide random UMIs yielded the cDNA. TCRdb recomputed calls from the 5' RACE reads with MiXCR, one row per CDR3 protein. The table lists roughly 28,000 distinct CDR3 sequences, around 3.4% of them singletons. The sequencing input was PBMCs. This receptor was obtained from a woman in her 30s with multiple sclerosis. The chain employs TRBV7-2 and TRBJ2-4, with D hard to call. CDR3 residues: CASSLSVALKNIQYF. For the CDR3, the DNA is TGTGCCAGCAGCTTATCGGTAGCCCTCAAAAACATTCAGTACTTC.